This TCR beta chain is from a study of T cell repertoires in cytomegalovirus infection. Overall study: Evidence of both CMV infection and a matching HLA type came from public TCR beta signatures.

Whole-study findings and limits: Totalled public TCR beta family frequency picked out people who carried CMV plus the relevant HLA.

TCRdb reanalysed the reads using MiXCR and keeps one entry per CDR3 protein. The data hold about 570,000 distinct CDR3 sequences, with roughly 42% observed a single time. In regard to this clonotype: Its target is unknown.

Source: cultured PBMCs, taken from culture after CMV antigen stimulation. The receptor was isolated from a human donor in good health (CMV status not recorded). Some clones in this sample may be carry-over from other donors' samples.

The CDR3 DNA follows: TGCGCCAGCAGCCAATTAAGGACCTCCACCGGGGAGCTGTTTTTT. Translation: CASSQLRTSTGELFF. The chain uses TRBV4-3 and TRBJ2-2, with D unclear. The CDR3 length is 15 residues. CDR1 is LGHNA, CDR2 YSLEER, per germline. Trimming took off 2 bases at V and 4 bases at J, with 11 bases between the two ends.